This T cell receptor beta chain stems from a study of shared clonotypes between healthy human individuals (TCRdb year 2020). As for the study more broadly: Two women and a few men aged 18 to 49 years were included in the cohort. Different laboratories and diverse techniques were used to prepare libraries and sequence TCR repertoires, to increase sequencing depth and limit assay-specific biases. Leukapheresis yielded between about 0.94 and 9.5 billion PBMCs per donor. The study deeply sequenced blood TCR repertoires of five healthy adults to estimate repertoire size and the extent of clonotype sharing between individuals. Per donor, three plates each were used for CD4 naive and CD4 memory, two for CD8 naive, and one for CD8 memory. The paper as a whole reports these results and caveats: The genetic and exposure-history diversity represented was limited by the small number of donors. Even with the large sequencing depth, rarefaction of the sorted-subset datasets indicated that sequencing was incomplete. Across four donors, around 5% of naive CD4, roughly 3.4% of naive CD8, 2.3% of memory CD4, and roughly 0.41% of memory CD8 clonotypes were shared. Pairwise subsampling led to the expectation that sequencing depth would affect the degree of clonotype sharing among donors. Compared with non-shared clonotypes, clonotypes shared by all four sorted-subset donors had higher generation probabilities. Larger estimated clonotype richness was generally found for naive subsets than for memory subsets. Sampling was restricted to blood, and TCR repertoires in tissue are likely to differ from TCR repertoires in blood.

Using the deep immunoSEQ assay, multiplex PCR amplified TCR CDR3 regions from genomic DNA. Extracted genomic DNA from each cell subset was distributed evenly across all wells of several immunoSEQ 96-well plates, and each plate was treated as a replicate. For sorted subsets, approximately 0.2 ug of genomic DNA, equivalent to some 30,000 T cell genomes, went into each replicate PCR. Purified libraries were quantified with a Qubit 3.0 fluorometer, sized on a Bioanalyzer 2100, and re-quantified with the KAPA Library Quantification kit. Every immunoSEQ 96-well plate was sequenced on a separate single-read 150-cycle Illumina NextSeq 550 flow cell. Per the authors' processing: Because the immunoSEQ output held only junctional sequences and lacked quality scores, the filtering could not match the filtering applied to full-length reads. To assign V/J genes and CDR3, sequences were annotated against IMGT germline references using PyIR, a Python wrapper for IgBLAST v1.9. Reads were removed for weak V/J assignments (E-value above 1e-6), missing CDR3, stop codons, out-of-frame junctions, or ambiguous translated residues. V3J clonotypes were defined as sequences sharing the same inferred V gene, J gene, and CDR3 amino acid sequence. Percentage overlap between repertoires was computed as shared unique clonotypes divided by the size of the smaller repertoire. Repertoire richness was assessed with RTK rarefaction, the Chao1 estimator, and Recon v2.1 estimates of unobserved clonotypes. OLGA was used to compute generation probabilities for all TCRbeta clonotypes that the gDNA method yielded from four donors. TCRdb stores this immuneACCESS table with in-frame sequences only. Part of the clones is absent; in the studies checked, under half of the shortfall reflects unresolved V genes, and no reason is known for the rest. Clonal size and the V and J genes are those of that table, whereas D and trimming came from the DNA. Present in this sample are 550,000 to 850,000 clones, about two thirds of which were seen just once. In total, the top ten clones hold under 2% of the sample.

Donors were healthy HIV-negative adults with no recently reported acute infections or vaccinations. Every donor was a Caucasian adult living in Nashville, Tennessee, USA. Magnetic negative selection was used to enrich CD4+ T cells, after which naive cells were positively selected on CD45RA and the negative fraction became the memory subset. After blood collection by leukapheresis, PBMCs were isolated using Ficoll-Histopaque density gradient centrifugation and then cryopreserved in the vapor phase of liquid nitrogen. Analytical flow cytometry was used to check the purity and quantity of every magnetically sorted T cell population. Genomic DNA was isolated from every sorted fraction and measured by UV absorbance on a Nanodrop 2000c. A note on this clone: No cognate antigen has been identified for it. Base qualities are missing; no much larger clone stands one base away. The sample contains more than one DNA sequence encoding this CDR3.

The junction shows trimming of 0 bases on V and 8 bases on J, and the gene matches do not reach 0 bases of it. CDR1 and CDR2, per the germline V gene, are SGHRS and YFSETQ. From its cysteine to its phenylalanine, the CDR3 spans 14 amino acids. CDR3 DNA is the only sequence kept; it has 42 bases, read in frame from the first base. Rearrangement joined TRBV5-1 to TRBJ2-1; TRBD2 aligns with 12 central bases. The specimen sequenced was memory CD4+ T cells sorted from blood. The sample's cell subset or site label, in plain terms: CD45RA-negative fraction. This TCR was sampled from a woman between 25 and 40 years old in good health. The CDR3 sequence is CASSLGLAGDEQFF. The sequence in DNA is TGCGCCAGCAGCTTGGGACTAGCGGGAGATGAGCAGTTCTTC. Where the CDR3 stops, the reference TRBV5-1 and TRBJ2-1 genes take over; the full variable domain is KAGVTQTPRYLIKTRGQQVTLSCSPISGHRSVSWYQQTPGQGLQFLFEYFSETQRNKGNFPGRFSGRQFSNSRSEMNVSTLELGDSALYLCASSLGLAGDEQFFGPGTRLTVL.